This T cell receptor (beta chain) derives from a study of T cells after somatic rescue of genetic block. The CDR3 has 15 residues. The V gene lost 2 bases and the J gene lost 7 bases, with 16 bases spanning the gap. Looked up from germline, CDR1 is SGDLS and CDR2 is YYNGEE. Generated by immunoSEQ multiplex PCR, the TCRdb table keeps only in-frame clones and is missing some. The sample has approximately 8,000 clones, roughly 80% seen once; the top ten hold 25%. The chain couples TRBV9 to TRBJ1-5; a weak D match, TRBD1 (6 bases). Input material: peripheral blood mononuclear cells (PBMCs). The sequence derives from a boy younger than 18. As DNA, the CDR3 is TGTGCCAGCAGCGTCGGGCCAGGGGTAGGGCAGCCCCAGCATTTT. It translates to CASSVGPGVGQPQHF.